The clone carrying this T cell receptor (beta chain) was seen only a few times. Antigen: not known. At one end, the junction sequence differs from germline, possibly due to a read error. At sampling all donors were nominally healthy, likely with unrecorded immune exposures. This CDR3 has 15 amino acids. Germline CDR1 and CDR2: SEHNR and FQNEAQ (reference sequence). Vbeta (60) and Jbeta (13) primers were used in the PCR. Here immunoSEQ multiplex PCR was the method, and the copy in TCRdb shows in-frame clones only, minus some. The sample consists of 180,000 or so clones, roughly 84% of them appearing once. This entry is derived from a study of cytomegalovirus exposure and HLA in healthy donors. Study-wide results and limits: There were three CMV-associated chains whose specificity for CMV antigens was confirmed in vitro.

This sequence was found in a male donor in good health and CMV-seronegative. The sample consisted of PBMCs. This chain joins TRBV7-9 and TRBJ2-3; D possibly corresponds to TRBD2 (6 bases). CDR3 sequence (DNA): TGTTCCAGCAGCCACACCTTGCGAGGGAGGGATACGCAGTATTTT. Its protein product is CSSSHTLRGRDTQYF.